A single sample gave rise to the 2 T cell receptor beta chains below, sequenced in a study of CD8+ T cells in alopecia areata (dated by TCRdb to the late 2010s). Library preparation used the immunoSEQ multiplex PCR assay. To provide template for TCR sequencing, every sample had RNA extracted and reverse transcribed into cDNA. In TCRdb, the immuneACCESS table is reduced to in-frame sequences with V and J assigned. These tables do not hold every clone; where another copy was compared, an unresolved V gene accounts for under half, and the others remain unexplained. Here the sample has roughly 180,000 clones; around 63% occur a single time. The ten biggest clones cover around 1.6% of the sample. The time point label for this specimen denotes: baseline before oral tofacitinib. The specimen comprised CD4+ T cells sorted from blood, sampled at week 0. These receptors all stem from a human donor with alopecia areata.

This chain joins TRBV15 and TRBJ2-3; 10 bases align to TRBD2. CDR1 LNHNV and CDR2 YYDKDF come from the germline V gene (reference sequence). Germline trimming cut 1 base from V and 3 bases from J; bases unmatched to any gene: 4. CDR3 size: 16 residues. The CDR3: CATSRGPSGGTDTQYF. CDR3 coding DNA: TGTGCCACCAGCAGAGGCCCTAGCGGGGGAACAGATACGCAGTATTTT.

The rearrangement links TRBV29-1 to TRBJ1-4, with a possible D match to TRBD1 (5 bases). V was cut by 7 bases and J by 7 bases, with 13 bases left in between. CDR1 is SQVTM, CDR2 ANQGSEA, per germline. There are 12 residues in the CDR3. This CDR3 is CSARVGSEKLFF. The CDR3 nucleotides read TGCAGCGCCAGGGTAGGAAGTGAAAAACTGTTTTTT. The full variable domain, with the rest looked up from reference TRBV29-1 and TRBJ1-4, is SAVISQKPSRDICQRGTSLTIQCQVDSQVTMMFWYRQQPGQSLTLIATANQGSEATYESGFVIDKFPISRPNLTFSTLTVSNMSPEDSSIYLCSARVGSEKLFFGSGTQLSVL.